The TCR beta chain described here comes from a study of cytomegalovirus exposure and HLA in healthy donors. Study summary: Earlier results showed 117 million unique TCR beta sequences derived from around 170 million T cells.

General study results and limits: For most TCR beta V segments, an earlier analysis put the productive rate at about 87% or about 30% of the time.

In germline, CDR1 is SGDLS, CDR2 YYNGEE. The CDR3 extends over 14 amino acids. With V trimmed by 4 bases and J by 4 bases, 3 bases remained unmatched. Concerning this clone: Antigen unknown.

13 Jbeta primers and 60 Vbeta primers were used for the PCR. Some clones are missing from TCRdb's copy, which holds only in-frame ones; the method was immunoSEQ multiplex PCR. This sample has over 150,000 clones; about four fifths occur once, and the top ten carry around 7.2%. The sample was PBMCs. The receptor comes from a man aged 25-40 years in good health and CMV-seropositive. This chain links TRBV9 with TRBJ2-4; 9 nucleotides match TRBD2. CDR3 region: CASSSGLAKNIQYF. The CDR3 DNA reads as TGTGCCAGCAGCTCGGGACTAGCAAAAAACATTCAGTACTTC.